One TCR beta chain is described in this entry. Its antigen remains unknown. Generated by immunoSEQ multiplex PCR, the TCRdb table keeps only in-frame clones and is missing some. The sample holds some 120,000 clones, 90% seen once. This CDR3 is built from 14 residues. Trimming removed 6 bases at V and 10 bases at J, with 16 bases between. Germline CDR1 MNHEY, CDR2 SVGAGI. This sample is part of a study of graft-versus-host responses after intestinal transplantation. Whole-study context: Each of the recipients got a multivisceral, liver-intestinal, or isolated intestinal transplant.

Sequenced here: unstimulated CD4+ T cells sorted from spleen or lymph node cells, sampled before intestinal transplant. This TCR was recovered from a human donor who received an intestinal transplant. The chain is built from TRBV6-5 and TRBJ1-6; D might be TRBD1 (5 bases). CDR3: CASRPGGVKSPLHF. CDR3 nucleotides: TGTGCCAGCAGGCCCGGAGGGGTAAAATCACCCCTCCACTTT.